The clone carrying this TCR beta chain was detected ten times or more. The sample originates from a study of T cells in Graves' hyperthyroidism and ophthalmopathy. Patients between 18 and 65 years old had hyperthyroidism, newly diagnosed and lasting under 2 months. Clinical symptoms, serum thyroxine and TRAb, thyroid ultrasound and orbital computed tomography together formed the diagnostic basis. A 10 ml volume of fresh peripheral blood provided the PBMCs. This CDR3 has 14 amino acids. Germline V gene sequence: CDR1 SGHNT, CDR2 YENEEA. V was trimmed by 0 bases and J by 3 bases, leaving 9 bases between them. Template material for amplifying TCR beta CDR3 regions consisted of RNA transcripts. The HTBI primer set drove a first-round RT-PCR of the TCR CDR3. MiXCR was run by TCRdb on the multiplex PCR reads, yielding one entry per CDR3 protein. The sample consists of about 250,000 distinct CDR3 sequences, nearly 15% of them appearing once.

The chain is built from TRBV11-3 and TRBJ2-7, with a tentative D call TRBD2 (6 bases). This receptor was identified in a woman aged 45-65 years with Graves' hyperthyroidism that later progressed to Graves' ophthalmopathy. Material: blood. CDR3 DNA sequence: TGTGCCAGCAGCTTAGACGGGGGAAGCTACGAGCAGTACTTC. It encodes CASSLDGGSYEQYF.